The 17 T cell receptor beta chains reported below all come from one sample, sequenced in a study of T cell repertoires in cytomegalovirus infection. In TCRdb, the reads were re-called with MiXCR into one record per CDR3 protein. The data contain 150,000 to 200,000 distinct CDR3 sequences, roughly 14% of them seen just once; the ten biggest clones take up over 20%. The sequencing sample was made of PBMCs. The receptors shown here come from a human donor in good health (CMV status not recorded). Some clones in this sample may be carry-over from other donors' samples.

The CDR3 loop reads CASSWTGLASEKLFF. CDR3 nucleotide sequence: TGCGCCAGCAGTTGGACAGGGCTTGCGAGTGAAAAACTGTTTTTT. The chain uses TRBV5-1 and TRBJ1-4; 8 nucleotides line up with TRBD1. V was clipped by 5 bases and J by 7 bases; unmatched bases: 10. The CDR3 is 15 residues long. CDR1 is SGHRS and CDR2 is YFSETQ in the germline V gene.

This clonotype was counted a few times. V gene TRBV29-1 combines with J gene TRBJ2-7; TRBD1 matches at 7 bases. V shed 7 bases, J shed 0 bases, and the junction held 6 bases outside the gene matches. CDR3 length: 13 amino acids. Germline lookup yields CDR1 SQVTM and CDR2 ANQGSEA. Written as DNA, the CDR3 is TGCAGCGCGATGGGGGACAGCTCCTACGAGCAGTACTTC. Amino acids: CSAMGDSSYEQYF.

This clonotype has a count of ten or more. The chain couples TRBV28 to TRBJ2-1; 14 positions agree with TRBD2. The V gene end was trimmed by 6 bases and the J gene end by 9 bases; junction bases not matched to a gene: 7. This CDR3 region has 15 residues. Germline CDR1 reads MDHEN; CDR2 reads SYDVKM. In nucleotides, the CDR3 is TGTGCCAGCAGCTCAGCGGGACTAGCGGGAGCTGAGCAGTTCTTC. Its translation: CASSSAGLAGAEQFF.

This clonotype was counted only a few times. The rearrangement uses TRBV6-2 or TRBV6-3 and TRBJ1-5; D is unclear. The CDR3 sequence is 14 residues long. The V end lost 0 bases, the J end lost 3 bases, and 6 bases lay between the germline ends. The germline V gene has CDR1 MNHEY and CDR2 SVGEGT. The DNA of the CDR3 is TGTGCCAGCAGTTACTCGAACACCAATCAGCCCCAGCATTTT. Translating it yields CASSYSNTNQPQHF.

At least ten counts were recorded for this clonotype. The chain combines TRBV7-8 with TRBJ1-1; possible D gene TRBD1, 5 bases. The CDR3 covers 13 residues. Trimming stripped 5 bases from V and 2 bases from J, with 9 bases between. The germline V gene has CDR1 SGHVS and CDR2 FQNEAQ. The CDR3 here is CASSRQSNTEAFF. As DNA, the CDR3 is TGTGCCAGCAGCCGACAGTCAAACACTGAAGCTTTCTTT.

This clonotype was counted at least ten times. The CDR3 DNA sequence: TGTGCCAGCAGCTCAGGGGGCAGTCAGCCCCAGCATTTT. Translated, it gives CASSSGGSQPQHF. This rearrangement joins TRBV7-2 to TRBJ1-5, with TRBD1 matching over 8 bases. Per germline, CDR1 SGHTA and CDR2 FQGNSA. With 4 bases clipped from V and 6 bases from J, the junction kept 2 bases outside the gene matches. This CDR3 has 13 residues.

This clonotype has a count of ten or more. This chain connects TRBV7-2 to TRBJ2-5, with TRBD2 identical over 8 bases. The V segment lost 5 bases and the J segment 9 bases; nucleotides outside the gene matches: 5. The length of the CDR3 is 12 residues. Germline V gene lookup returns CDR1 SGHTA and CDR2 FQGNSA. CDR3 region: CASSPGGGAQYF. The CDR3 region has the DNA TGTGCCAGCAGCCCGGGAGGGGGGGCCCAGTACTTC. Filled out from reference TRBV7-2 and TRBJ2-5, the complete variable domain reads GAGVSQSPSNKVTEKGKDVELRCDPISGHTALYWYRQSLGQGLEFLIYFQGNSAPDKSGLPSDRFSAERTGGSVSTLTIQRTQQEDSAVYLCASSPGGGAQYFGPGTRLLVL.

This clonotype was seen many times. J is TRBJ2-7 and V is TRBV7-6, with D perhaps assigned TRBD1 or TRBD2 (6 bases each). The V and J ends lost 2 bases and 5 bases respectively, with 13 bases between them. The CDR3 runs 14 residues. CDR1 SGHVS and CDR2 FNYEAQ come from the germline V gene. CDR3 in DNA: TGTGCCAGCAGCTTAACGGGGGCGGGCAACGAGCAGTACTTC. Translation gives CASSLTGAGNEQYF.

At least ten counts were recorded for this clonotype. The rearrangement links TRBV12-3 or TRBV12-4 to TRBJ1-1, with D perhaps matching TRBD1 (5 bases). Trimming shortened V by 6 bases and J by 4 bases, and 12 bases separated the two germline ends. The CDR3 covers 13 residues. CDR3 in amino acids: CASSVRVGTEAFF. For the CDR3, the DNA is TGTGCCAGCAGCGTCAGGGTCGGCACTGAAGCTTTCTTT.

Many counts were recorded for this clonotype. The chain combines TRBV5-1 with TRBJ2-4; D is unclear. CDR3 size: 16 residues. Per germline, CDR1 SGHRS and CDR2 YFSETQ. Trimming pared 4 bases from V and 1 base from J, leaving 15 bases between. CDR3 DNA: TGCGCCAGCAGCCCCAGTTCGGAAGCGGCCAAAAACATTCAGTACTTC. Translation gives CASSPSSEAAKNIQYF. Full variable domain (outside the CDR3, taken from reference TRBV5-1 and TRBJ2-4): KAGVTQTPRYLIKTRGQQVTLSCSPISGHRSVSWYQQTPGQGLQFLFEYFSETQRNKGNFPGRFSGRQFSNSRSEMNVSTLELGDSALYLCASSPSSEAAKNIQYFGAGTRLSVL.

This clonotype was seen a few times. CDR3 nucleotide sequence: TGTGCCAGCAGTTTCCAGCGGGTTACGAACACCGGGGAGCTGTTTTTT. This codes for CASSFQRVTNTGELFF. The chain is built from TRBV28 and TRBJ2-2, with a tentative D call TRBD2 (6 bases). V was pared by 3 bases and J by 0 bases, with 11 bases between. The CDR3 consists of 16 residues. Germline V gives CDR1 MDHEN, CDR2 SYDVKM.

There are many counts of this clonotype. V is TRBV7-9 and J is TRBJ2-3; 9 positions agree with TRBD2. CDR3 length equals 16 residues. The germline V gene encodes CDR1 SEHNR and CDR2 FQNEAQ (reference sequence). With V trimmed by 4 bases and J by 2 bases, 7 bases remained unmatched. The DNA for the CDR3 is TGTGCCAGCAGCTCAAGCGGGGGGACCTCCACAGATACGCAGTATTTT. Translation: CASSSSGGTSTDTQYF.

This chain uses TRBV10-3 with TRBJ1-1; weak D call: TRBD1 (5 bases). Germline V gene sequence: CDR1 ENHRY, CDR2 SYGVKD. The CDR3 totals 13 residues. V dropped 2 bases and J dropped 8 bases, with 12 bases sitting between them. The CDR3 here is CAISEIGTLEAFF. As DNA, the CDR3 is TGTGCCATCAGTGAGATTGGGACCCTCGAAGCTTTCTTT.

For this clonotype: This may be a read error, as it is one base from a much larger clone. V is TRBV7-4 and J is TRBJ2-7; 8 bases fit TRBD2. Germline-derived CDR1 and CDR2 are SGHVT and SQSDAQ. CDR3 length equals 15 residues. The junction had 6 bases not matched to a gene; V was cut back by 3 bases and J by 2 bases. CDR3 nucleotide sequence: TGTGCCAGCAGCTTGGGACCAGCGGGAGCCTACGAGCAGTACTTC. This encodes CASSLGPAGAYEQYF.

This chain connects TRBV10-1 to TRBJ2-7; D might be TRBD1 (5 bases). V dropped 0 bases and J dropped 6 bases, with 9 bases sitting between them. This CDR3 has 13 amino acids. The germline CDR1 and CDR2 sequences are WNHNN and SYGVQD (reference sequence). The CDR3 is CASSESPGREQYF. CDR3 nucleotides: TGCGCCAGCAGTGAGTCGCCAGGGCGCGAGCAGTACTTC.

The CDR3 DNA sequence: TGTGCCAGCAGCCCCCAAAGGGGCGCTTTCTTT. Its translation: CASSPQRGAFF. V gene TRBV7-2 combines with J gene TRBJ1-1; possibly TRBD1 for D (5 bases). Trimming removed 5 bases from V and 11 bases from J, with 12 bases in between. CDR1 is SGHTA and CDR2 is FQGNSA in the germline V gene. This CDR3 is built from 11 residues.

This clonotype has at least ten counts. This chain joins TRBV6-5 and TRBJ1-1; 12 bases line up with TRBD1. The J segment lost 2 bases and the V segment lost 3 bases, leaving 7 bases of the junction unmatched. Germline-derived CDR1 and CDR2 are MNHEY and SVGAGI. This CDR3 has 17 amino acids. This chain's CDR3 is CASSYGTGGKSNTEAFF. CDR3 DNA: TGTGCCAGCAGTTATGGGACAGGGGGCAAAAGTAACACTGAAGCTTTCTTT.